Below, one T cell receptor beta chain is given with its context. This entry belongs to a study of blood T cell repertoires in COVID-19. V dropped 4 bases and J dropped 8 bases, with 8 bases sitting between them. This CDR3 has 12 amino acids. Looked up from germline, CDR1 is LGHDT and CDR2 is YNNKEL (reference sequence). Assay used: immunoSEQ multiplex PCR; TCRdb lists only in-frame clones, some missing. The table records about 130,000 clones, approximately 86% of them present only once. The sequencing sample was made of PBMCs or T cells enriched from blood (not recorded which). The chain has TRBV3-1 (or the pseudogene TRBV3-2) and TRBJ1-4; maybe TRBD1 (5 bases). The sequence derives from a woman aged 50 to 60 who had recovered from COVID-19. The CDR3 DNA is TGTGCCAGCAGCCCAGGGTACGAAAAACTGTTTTTT. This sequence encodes CASSPGYEKLFF.